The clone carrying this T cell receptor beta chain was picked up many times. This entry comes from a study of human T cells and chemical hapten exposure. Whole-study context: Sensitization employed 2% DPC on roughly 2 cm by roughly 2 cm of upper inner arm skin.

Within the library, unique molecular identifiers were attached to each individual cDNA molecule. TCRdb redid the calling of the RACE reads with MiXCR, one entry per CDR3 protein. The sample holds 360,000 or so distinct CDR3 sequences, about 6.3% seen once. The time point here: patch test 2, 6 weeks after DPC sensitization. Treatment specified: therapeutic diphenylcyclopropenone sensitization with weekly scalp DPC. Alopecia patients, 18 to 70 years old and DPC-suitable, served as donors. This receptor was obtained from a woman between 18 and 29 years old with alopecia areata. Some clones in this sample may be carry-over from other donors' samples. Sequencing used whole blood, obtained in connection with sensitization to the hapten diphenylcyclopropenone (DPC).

The DNA for the CDR3 is TGCGCCAGCAGCCAAGACTCGACTCCTAGCACAGATACGCAGTATTTT. This translates into CASSQDSTPSTDTQYF. V is TRBV4-3 and J is TRBJ2-3; no reliable D call. This CDR3 has 16 amino acids. V lost 0 bases and J 0 bases, leaving 10 bases between the germline ends. CDR1 is LGHNA and CDR2 is YSLEER in the germline V gene.